The 21 T cell receptor beta chains in this list originate from one sample, sequenced in a study of blood T cell repertoires in COVID-19 (dated by TCRdb to 2020 to 2022). Libraries were prepared through the immunoSEQ multiplex PCR assay. TCRdb holds this immuneACCESS table with in-frame rearrangements only. Some clones are missing; in checked studies, unresolved V genes explain under half, and the rest has no known cause. The sample data list roughly 500,000 clones, and approximately 90% of these were observed just once. The ten biggest clones cover about 1.7% of the sample. Sequenced sample: PBMCs or T cells enriched from blood (not recorded which). The receptor set was obtained from a woman between 40 and 55 years old who had recovered from COVID-19.

This sequence joins TRBV20-1 and TRBJ2-3; no reliable D call. This CDR3 spans 12 amino acids. Germline-derived CDR1 and CDR2 are DFQATT and SNEGSKA (reference sequence). V was shortened by 3 bases and J by 1 base, with 5 bases between the two germline ends. The CDR3 nucleotides read TGCAGTGCTAGTTTCGGCACAGATACGCAGTATTTT. Translation: CSASFGTDTQYF.

The V and J genes are TRBV9 and TRBJ2-1, with D perhaps TRBD2 (6 bases). Per germline, CDR1 SGDLS and CDR2 YYNGEE. There are 16 residues in the CDR3. Trimming removed 0 bases at V and 0 bases at J, with 10 bases between. In DNA, the CDR3 is TGTGCCAGCAGCGTAGGTGGGGGGAGCTCCTACAATGAGCAGTTCTTC. Translation: CASSVGGGSSYNEQFF.

This clone was recorded only once. The V gene is TRBV7-2, the J gene TRBJ2-5, with D maybe TRBD1 (6 bases). There are 17 residues in the CDR3. V gave up 0 bases and J gave up 2 bases, with 16 bases separating them. Germline V gene lookup returns CDR1 SGHTA and CDR2 FQGNSA. This CDR3 is CASSLAQPFGQQETQYF. The CDR3 nucleotides read TGTGCCAGCAGCTTAGCTCAACCTTTCGGACAGCAAGAGACCCAGTACTTC.

The CDR3 DNA sequence: TGTGCCAGCAGTTACACCCAGGGGAGCTCTGGAAACACCATATATTTT. As protein: CASSYTQGSSGNTIYF. The chain employs TRBV6-5 and TRBJ1-3; tentative D call: TRBD1 (6 bases). Trimming cost V 2 bases and J 0 bases, with 11 bases left between them. This CDR3 comprises 16 residues. The germline V gene has CDR1 MNHEY and CDR2 SVGAGI.

The V and J genes are TRBV6-5 and TRBJ2-5; D may be TRBD2 (5 bases). In germline, CDR1 is MNHEY, CDR2 SVGAGI. The CDR3 runs to 14 residues. Deletions cut 4 bases from V and 5 bases from J, with 14 bases between. The CDR3 sequence: CASSWEITGETQYF. The CDR3 region has the DNA TGTGCCAGCAGTTGGGAGATCACTGGGGAGACCCAGTACTTC.

The chain employs TRBV6-5 and TRBJ2-7; D unresolved. CDR1 is MNHEY, CDR2 SVGAGI, per germline. The V end lost 7 bases, the J end lost 6 bases, and 16 bases lay between the germline ends. The length of the CDR3 is 13 residues. The CDR3 reads CASIPPGLGEQYF. The CDR3 nucleotides read TGTGCCAGCATCCCGCCAGGCTTGGGCGAGCAGTACTTC.

The chain combines TRBV19 with TRBJ2-4; 7 bases map to TRBD1. V was clipped by 5 bases and J by 2 bases; unmatched bases: 15. Germline V gene lookup returns CDR1 LNHDA and CDR2 SQIVND (reference sequence). The length of the CDR3 is 18 residues. In DNA, the CDR3 is TGTGCCAGTAGTCCCGGGCCAGGGGGAGAGTCAACCAAAAACATTCAGTACTTC. It encodes CASSPGPGGESTKNIQYF.

The gene calls are TRBV11-3 and TRBJ1-1, with 8 bases lining up with TRBD1. This CDR3 is built from 14 residues. Germline V lookup: CDR1 SGHNT, CDR2 YENEEA. J gave up 3 bases and V 0 bases, and 0 bases lay outside the gene matches. CDR3 DNA: TGTGCCAGCAGCTTAGAGGGACAGGACACTGAAGCTTTCTTT. Protein: CASSLEGQDTEAFF.

This clone is a singleton in its sample. The CDR3 DNA follows: TGTGCCAGCAGCTCGCTAGCGGATAGCTCCTACAATGAGCAGTTCTTC. It is translated as CASSSLADSSYNEQFF. The chain uses TRBV11-2 and TRBJ2-1; 7 bases fit TRBD2. Looked up from germline, CDR1 is SGHAT and CDR2 is FQNNGV. The ends lost 4 bases at V and 0 bases at J; junction bases unmatched: 6. This CDR3 region has 16 residues.

The chain couples TRBV11-2 to TRBJ2-7, with 7 nucleotides matching TRBD1. The CDR3 loop spans 14 amino acids. The V segment lost 5 bases and the J segment 3 bases; nucleotides outside the gene matches: 7. CDR1 and CDR2 from the germline V gene are SGHAT and FQNNGV. The CDR3 bases are TGTGCCAGCAGCGGAAGTGGACAGGTCTACGAGCAGTACTTC. As protein: CASSGSGQVYEQYF.

In its sample, this clone was seen a few times. The chain is built from TRBV7-9 and TRBJ2-7; 9 positions agree with TRBD1. V lost 6 bases and J lost 3; bases outside the gene matches: 6. Germline values: CDR1 SEHNR, CDR2 FQNEAQ (reference sequence). The CDR3 spans 14 residues. CDR3 DNA sequence: TGTGCCAGCAGATCCGACAGGGGGGTCTACGAGCAGTACTTC. Protein sequence: CASRSDRGVYEQYF.

This chain links TRBV19 with TRBJ1-4; 8 bases are a match to TRBD1. Losses at the gene ends were 8 bases for V and 8 bases for J; bases not matched to a gene: 10. Germline V lookup: CDR1 LNHDA, CDR2 SQIVND (reference sequence). This CDR3 spans 14 amino acids. The CDR3 spells CASRNRGVEEKLFF. The CDR3 nucleotides read TGTGCCAGTCGGAACAGGGGGGTGGAGGAAAAACTGTTTTTT.

The gene calls are TRBV15 and TRBJ1-2, with 8 nucleotides matching TRBD1. This CDR3 contains 14 residues. The J segment lost 2 bases and the V segment lost 4 bases, leaving 3 bases of the junction unmatched. Germline loops: CDR1 LNHNV, CDR2 YYDKDF (reference sequence). The DNA of the CDR3 is TGTGCCACCAGCACCAGGACAGGGAACTATGGCTACACCTTC. Translated: CATSTRTGNYGYTF.

The chain combines TRBV9 with TRBJ2-3, with D perhaps TRBD1 (5 bases). Germline loops: CDR1 SGDLS, CDR2 YYNGEE. The germline V and J ends were trimmed by 0 bases and 8 bases, with 7 bases remaining between them. The CDR3 runs 12 residues. The CDR3 sequence: CASSVERGTQYF. In DNA, the CDR3 is TGTGCCAGCAGCGTAGAAAGGGGTACGCAGTATTTT.

The rearrangement joins TRBV18 to TRBJ1-1, with D possibly being TRBD1 (5 bases). The CDR3 length is 14 residues. CDR1 is KGHSH, CDR2 LQKENI, per germline. The V gene lost 3 bases and the J gene lost 3 bases, with 11 bases spanning the gap. CDR3 region: CASSPPGFDTEAFF. The CDR3 bases are TGTGCCAGCTCACCTCCAGGGTTCGACACTGAAGCTTTCTTT.

A single count supports this clone. This chain uses TRBV18 with TRBJ1-3, with 9 bases fitting TRBD1. The CDR3 is 17 amino acids. From germline, CDR1 is KGHSH and CDR2 LQKENI. The J segment lost 2 bases and the V segment lost 0 bases, leaving 5 bases of the junction unmatched. The CDR3 is CASSPPRTGVTGNTIYF. The DNA for the CDR3 is TGTGCCAGCTCACCACCCCGGACAGGGGTGACTGGAAACACCATATATTTT.

This CDR3 reads CASGQYEQYF. CDR3 nucleotide sequence: TGTGCCAGCGGGCAGTACGAGCAGTACTTC. The chain joins TRBV3-1 (or the pseudogene TRBV3-2) to TRBJ2-7, with D unresolved. This CDR3 has 10 amino acids. Looked up from germline, CDR1 is LGHDT and CDR2 is YNNKEL (reference sequence). The V and J ends lost 8 bases and 4 bases respectively, with 6 bases between them.

The chain carries TRBV7-8 and TRBJ2-7; 10 bases are a match to TRBD2. The CDR3 length is 15 residues. V dropped 5 bases and J dropped 3; count of bases not matched to a gene: 7. Germline CDR1 and CDR2: SGHVS and FQNEAQ. The CDR3 DNA reads TGTGCCAGCAGCGTCCCACTAGCGGGGAACTACGAGCAGTACTTC. This codes for CASSVPLAGNYEQYF.

This chain uses TRBV6-5 with TRBJ1-5; D perhaps matches TRBD1 (5 bases). The V and J ends lost 6 bases and 4 bases respectively, with 16 bases between them. The length of the CDR3 is 15 residues. Germline assignment: CDR1 MNHEY and CDR2 SVGAGI. The CDR3: CASRLRQGWNQPQHF. CDR3 nucleotides: TGTGCCAGCAGACTACGCCAGGGTTGGAATCAGCCCCAGCATTTT.

J is TRBJ2-5 and V is TRBV14; weak D call: TRBD2 (5 bases). The length of the CDR3 is 13 residues. Looked up from germline, CDR1 is SGHDN and CDR2 is FVKESK. Trimming removed 1 base from V and 5 bases from J, with 8 bases in between. CDR3 bases: TGTGCCAGCAGCCAAGGGGGAGTCGAGACCCAGTACTTC. Its protein is CASSQGGVETQYF.

The gene calls are TRBV11-2 and TRBJ1-2, with 9 positions matching TRBD1. The CDR3 spans 13 residues. J gave up 7 bases and V 0 bases, and 0 bases lay outside the gene matches. Germline V gene data show CDR1 as SGHAT and CDR2 as FQNNGV. This CDR3 reads CASSLEQGAGYTF. CDR3 bases: TGTGCCAGCAGCTTAGAACAGGGGGCTGGCTACACCTTC.